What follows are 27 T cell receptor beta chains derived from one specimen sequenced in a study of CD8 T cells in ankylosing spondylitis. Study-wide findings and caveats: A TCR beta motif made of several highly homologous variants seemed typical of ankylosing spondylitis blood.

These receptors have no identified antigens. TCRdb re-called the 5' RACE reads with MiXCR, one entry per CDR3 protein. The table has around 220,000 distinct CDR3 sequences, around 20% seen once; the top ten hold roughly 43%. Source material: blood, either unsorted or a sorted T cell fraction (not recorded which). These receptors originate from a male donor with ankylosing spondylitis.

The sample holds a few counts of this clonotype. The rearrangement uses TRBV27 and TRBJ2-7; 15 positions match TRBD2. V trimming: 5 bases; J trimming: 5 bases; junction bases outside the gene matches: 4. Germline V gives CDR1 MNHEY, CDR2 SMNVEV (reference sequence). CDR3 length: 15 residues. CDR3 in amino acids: CASSPGLAGGHEQYF. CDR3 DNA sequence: TGTGCCAGCAGTCCGGGACTAGCGGGAGGTCACGAGCAGTACTTC.

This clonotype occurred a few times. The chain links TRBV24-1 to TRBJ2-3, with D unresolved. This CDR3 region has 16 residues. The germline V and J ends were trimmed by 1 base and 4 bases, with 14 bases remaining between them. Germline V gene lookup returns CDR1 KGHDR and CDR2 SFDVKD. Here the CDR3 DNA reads TGTGCCACCAGTGATTTCGGATACGCGGTCCCAGATACGCAGTATTTT. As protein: CATSDFGYAVPDTQYF.

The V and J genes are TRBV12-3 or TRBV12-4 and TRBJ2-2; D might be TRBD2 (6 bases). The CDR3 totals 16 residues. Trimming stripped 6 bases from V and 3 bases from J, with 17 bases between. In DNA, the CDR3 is TGTGCCAGCAGCTTCTTAGCGGTTGAGGACACCGGGGAGCTGTTTTTT. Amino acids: CASSFLAVEDTGELFF.

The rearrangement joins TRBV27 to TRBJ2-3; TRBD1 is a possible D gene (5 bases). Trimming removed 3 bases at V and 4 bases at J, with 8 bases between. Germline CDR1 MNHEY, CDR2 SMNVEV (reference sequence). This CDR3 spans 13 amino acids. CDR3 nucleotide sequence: TGTGCCAGCAGTTTTTGGGGCCCAGATACGCAGTATTTT. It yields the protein CASSFWGPDTQYF.

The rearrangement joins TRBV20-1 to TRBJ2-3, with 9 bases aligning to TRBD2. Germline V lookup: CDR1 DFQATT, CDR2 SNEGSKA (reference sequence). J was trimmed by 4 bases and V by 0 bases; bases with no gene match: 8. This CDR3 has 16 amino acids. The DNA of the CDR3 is TGCAGTGCTAGAGATTGGGAAGCGGGGGGACCAGATACGCAGTATTTT. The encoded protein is CSARDWEAGGPDTQYF.

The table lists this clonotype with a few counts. The chain's CDR3 is CSARTMGAYEQYF. DNA for the CDR3: TGCAGTGCTAGGACCATGGGGGCCTACGAGCAGTACTTC. V gene TRBV20-1 combines with J gene TRBJ2-7; possibly TRBD1 or TRBD2 for D (5 bases each). Germline CDR1 reads DFQATT; CDR2 reads SNEGSKA (reference sequence). Trimming shortened V by 3 bases and J by 2 bases, and 11 bases separated the two germline ends. This CDR3 contains 13 residues.

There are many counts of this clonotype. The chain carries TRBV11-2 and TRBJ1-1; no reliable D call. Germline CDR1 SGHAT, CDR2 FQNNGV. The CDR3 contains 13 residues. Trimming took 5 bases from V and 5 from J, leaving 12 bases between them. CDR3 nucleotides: TGTGCCAGCAGCCTAGCGGTGGTTACTGAAGCTTTCTTT. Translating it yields CASSLAVVTEAFF.

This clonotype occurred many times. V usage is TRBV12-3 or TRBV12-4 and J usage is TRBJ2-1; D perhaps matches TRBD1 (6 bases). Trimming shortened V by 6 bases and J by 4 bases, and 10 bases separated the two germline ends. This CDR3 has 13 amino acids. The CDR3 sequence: CASRTQGYNEQFF. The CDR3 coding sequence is TGTGCCAGCAGAACACAGGGATACAATGAGCAGTTCTTC.

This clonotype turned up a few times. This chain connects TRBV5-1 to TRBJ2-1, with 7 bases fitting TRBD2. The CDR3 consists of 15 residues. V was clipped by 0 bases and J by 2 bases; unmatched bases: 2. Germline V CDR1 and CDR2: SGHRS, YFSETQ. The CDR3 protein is CASSLEAGAYNEQFF. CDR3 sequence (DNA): TGCGCCAGCAGCTTGGAGGCGGGAGCCTACAATGAGCAGTTCTTC.

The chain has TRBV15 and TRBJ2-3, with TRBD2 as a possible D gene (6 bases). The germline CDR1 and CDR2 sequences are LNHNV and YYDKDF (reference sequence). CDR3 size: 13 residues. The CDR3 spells CAASRGGMDTQYF. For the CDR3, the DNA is TGTGCAGCCAGCCGTGGGGGGATGGATACGCAGTATTTT. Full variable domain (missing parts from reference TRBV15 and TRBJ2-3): DAMVIQNPRYQVTQFGKPVTLSCSQTLNHNVMYWYQQKSSQAPKLLFHYYDKDFNNEADTPDNFQSRRPNTSFCFLDIRSPGLGDTAMYLCAASRGGMDTQYFGPGTRLTVL.

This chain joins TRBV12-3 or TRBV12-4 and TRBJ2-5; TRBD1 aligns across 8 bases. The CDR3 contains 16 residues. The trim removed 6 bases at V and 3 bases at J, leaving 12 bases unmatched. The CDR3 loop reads CASSKTPPDREETQYF. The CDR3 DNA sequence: TGTGCCAGCAGCAAAACCCCACCGGACAGGGAAGAGACCCAGTACTTC.

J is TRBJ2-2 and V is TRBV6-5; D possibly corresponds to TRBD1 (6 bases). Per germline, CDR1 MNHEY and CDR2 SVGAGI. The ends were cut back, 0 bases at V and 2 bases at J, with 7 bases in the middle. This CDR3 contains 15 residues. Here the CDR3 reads CASSYSTGNTGELFF. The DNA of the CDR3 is TGTGCCAGCAGTTACTCGACAGGCAACACCGGGGAGCTGTTTTTT.

The chain's CDR3 is CASIVEQGSGELFF. In DNA form, the CDR3 reads TGTGCCAGCATTGTCGAACAGGGTTCCGGGGAGCTGTTTTTT. The chain has TRBV2 and TRBJ2-2, with D perhaps matching TRBD1 (6 bases). CDR3 length: 14 residues. Germline values: CDR1 SNHLY, CDR2 FYNNEI. Trimming stripped 7 bases from V and 6 bases from J, with 15 bases between.

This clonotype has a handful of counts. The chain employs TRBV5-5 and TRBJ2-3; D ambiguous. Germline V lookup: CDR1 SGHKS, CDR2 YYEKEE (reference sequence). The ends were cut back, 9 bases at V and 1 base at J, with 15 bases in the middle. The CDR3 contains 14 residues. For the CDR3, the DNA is TGTGCCACCACCACGGTTCCCCGCACAGATACGCAGTATTTT. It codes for CATTTVPRTDTQYF.

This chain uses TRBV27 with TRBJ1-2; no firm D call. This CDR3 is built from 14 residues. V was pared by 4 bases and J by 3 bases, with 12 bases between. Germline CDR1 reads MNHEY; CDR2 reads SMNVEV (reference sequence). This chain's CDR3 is CASSYQRADYGYTF. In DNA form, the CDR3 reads TGTGCCAGCAGTTATCAGCGGGCGGACTATGGCTACACCTTC.

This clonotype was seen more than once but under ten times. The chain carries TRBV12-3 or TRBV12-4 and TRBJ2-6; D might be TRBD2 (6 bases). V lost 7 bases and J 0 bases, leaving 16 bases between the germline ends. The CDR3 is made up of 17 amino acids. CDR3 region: CASILGGLTSGANVLTF. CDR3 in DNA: TGTGCCAGCATCCTGGGGGGACTCACCTCTGGGGCCAACGTCCTGACTTTC.

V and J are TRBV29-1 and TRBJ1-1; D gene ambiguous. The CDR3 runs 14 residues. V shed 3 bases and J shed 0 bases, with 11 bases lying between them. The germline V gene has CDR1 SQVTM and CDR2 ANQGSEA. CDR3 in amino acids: CSVDRAGVNTEAFF. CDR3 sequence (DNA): TGCAGCGTTGATAGGGCCGGAGTGAACACTGAAGCTTTCTTT.

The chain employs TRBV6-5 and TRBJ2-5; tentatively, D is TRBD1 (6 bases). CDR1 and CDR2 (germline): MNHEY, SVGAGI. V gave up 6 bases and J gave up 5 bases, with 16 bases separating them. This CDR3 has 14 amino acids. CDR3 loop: CASSYREDGETQYF. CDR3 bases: TGTGCCAGCAGCTACAGGGAAGACGGGGAGACCCAGTACTTC.

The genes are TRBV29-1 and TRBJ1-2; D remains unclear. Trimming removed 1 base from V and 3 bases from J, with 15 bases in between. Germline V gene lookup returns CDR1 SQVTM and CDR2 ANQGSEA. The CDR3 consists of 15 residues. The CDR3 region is CSVEVADSRYYGYTF. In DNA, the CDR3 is TGCAGCGTTGAAGTGGCGGATTCGAGATACTATGGCTACACCTTC.

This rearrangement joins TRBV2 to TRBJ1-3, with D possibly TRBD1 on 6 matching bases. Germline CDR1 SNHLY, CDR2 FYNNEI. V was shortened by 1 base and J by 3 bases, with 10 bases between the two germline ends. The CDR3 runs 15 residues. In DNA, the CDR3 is TGTGCCAGCAGTGAAGGCGCAGGGGTTGGAAACACCATATATTTT. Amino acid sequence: CASSEGAGVGNTIYF.

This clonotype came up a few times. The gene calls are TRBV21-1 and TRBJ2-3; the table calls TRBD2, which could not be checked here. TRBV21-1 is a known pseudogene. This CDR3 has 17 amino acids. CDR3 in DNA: TGTGCCAGCAGCAAAGAGGCGGGAGGGCCGTGTGAAAATACGCAGTATTTT. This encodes CASSKEAGGPCENTQYF.

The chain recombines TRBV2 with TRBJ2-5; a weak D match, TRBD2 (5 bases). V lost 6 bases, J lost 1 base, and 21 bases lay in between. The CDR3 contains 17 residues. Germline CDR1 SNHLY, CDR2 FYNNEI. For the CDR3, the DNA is TGTGCCAGCAGCTCCCTATTTCCGGCGAGCGGCCAAGAGACCCAGTACTTC. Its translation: CASSSLFPASGQETQYF.

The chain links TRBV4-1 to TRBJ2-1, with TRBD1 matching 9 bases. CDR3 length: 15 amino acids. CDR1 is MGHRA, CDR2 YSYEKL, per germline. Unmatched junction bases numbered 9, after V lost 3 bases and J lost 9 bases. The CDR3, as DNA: TGCGCCAGCAGCCACGCCGGGACAGGGTACCCTGAGCAGTTCTTC. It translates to CASSHAGTGYPEQFF.

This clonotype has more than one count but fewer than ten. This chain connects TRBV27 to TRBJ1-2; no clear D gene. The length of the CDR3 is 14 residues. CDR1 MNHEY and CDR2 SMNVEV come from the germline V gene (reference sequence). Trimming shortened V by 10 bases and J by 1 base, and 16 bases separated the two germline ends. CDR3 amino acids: CATKRAGVNYGYTF. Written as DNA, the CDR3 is TGTGCCACCAAGAGGGCCGGAGTTAACTATGGCTACACCTTC.

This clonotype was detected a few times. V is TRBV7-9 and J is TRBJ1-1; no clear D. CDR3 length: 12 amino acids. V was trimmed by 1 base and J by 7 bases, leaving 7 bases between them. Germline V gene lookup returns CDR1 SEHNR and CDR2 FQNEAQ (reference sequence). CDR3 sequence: CASSLEEIEAFF. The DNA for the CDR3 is TGTGCCAGCAGCTTAGAGGAGATTGAAGCTTTCTTT.

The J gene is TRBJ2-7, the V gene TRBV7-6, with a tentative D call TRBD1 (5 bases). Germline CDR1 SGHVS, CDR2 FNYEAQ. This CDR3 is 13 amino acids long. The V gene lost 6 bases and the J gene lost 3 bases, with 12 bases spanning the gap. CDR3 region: CASRSGADYEQYF. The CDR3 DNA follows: TGTGCCAGCAGGTCTGGGGCAGACTACGAGCAGTACTTC.

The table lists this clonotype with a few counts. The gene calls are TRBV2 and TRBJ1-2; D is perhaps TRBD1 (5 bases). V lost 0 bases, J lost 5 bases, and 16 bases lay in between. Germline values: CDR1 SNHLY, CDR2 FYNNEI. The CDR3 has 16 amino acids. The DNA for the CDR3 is TGTGCCAGCAGTGAAGCACCCGATAGGGGCGGGTATGGCTACACCTTC. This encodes CASSEAPDRGGYGYTF.